This T cell receptor (beta chain) was captured by sequencing in a study of blood T cell repertoires in COVID-19. In the original processing: Reference gene primers were amplified, and this amplification served to estimate nucleated cell counts. Produced via immunoSEQ multiplex PCR; TCRdb's table is partial and in-frame only. The D gene and trimming were derived from the DNA, and the V and J assignments and clone size from that table. The repertoire consists of some 100,000 clones, with under 90% occurring once and the leading ten covering roughly 13%. This clone was observed a handful of times. Other nucleotide sequences from this sample produce the same CDR3. Trimming left V 0 bases short and J 0 bases short, with 6 bases between. The CDR3 runs to 15 residues. Germline V gene sequence: CDR1 SGHRS, CDR2 YFSETQ.

The rearrangement joins TRBV5-1 to TRBJ2-2; D unclear. The TCR was taken from a human donor in a cohort sampled during active COVID-19. Sequenced sample: peripheral blood. DNA for the CDR3: TGCGCCAGCAGCTTGGGTAGCACGAACACCGGGGAGCTGTTTTTT. Its translation: CASSLGSTNTGELFF.